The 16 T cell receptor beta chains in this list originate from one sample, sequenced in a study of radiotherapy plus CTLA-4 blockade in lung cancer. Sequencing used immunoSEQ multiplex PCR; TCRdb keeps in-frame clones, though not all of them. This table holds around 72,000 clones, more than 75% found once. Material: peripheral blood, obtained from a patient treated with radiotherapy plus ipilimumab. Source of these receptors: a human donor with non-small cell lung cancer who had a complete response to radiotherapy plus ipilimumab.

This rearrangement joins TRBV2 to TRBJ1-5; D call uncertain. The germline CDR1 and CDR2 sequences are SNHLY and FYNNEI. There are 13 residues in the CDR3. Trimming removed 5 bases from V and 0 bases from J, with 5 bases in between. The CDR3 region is CASSTDSNQPQHF. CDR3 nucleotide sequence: TGTGCCAGCAGTACAGATAGCAATCAGCCCCAGCATTTT. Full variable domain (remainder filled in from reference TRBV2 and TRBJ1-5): EPEVTQTPSHQVTQMGQEVILRCVPISNHLYFYWYRQILGQKVEFLVSFYNNEISEKSEIFDDQFSVERPDGSNFTLKIRSTKLEDSAMYFCASSTDSNQPQHFGDGTRLSIL.

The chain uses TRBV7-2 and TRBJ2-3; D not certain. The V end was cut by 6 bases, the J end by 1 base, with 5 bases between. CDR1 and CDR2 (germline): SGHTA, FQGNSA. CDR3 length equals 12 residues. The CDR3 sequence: CASSGRTDTQYF. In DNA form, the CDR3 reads TGTGCCAGCAGTGGTCGCACAGATACGCAGTATTTT.

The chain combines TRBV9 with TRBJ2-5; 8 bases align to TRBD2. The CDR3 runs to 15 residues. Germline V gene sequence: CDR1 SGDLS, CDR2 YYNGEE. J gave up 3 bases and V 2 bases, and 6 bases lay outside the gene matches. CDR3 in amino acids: CASSVSGGAEETQYF. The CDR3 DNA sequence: TGTGCCAGCAGCGTCTCCGGGGGGGCCGAAGAGACCCAGTACTTC. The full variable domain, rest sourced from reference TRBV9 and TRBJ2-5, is DSGVTQTPKHLITATGQRVTLRCSPRSGDLSVYWYQQSLDQGLQFLIQYYNGEERAKGNILERFSAQQFPDLHSELNLSSLELGDSALYFCASSVSGGAEETQYFGPGTRLLVL.

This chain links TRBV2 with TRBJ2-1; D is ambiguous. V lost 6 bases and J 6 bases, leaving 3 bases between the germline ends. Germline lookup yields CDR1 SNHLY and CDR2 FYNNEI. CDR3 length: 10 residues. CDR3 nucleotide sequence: TGTGCCAGCAGGAGCAATGAGCAGTTCTTC. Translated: CASRSNEQFF.

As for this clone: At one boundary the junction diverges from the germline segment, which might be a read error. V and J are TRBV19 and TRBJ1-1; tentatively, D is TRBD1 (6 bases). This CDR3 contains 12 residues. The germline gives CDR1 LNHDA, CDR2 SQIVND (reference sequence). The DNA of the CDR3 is TGTGCCTCCCAAGACAGGAACACTGAAGTTTTCTTT. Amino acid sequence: CASQDRNTEVFF. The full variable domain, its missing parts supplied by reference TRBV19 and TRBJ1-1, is DGGITQSPKYLFRKEGQNVTLSCEQNLNHDAMYWYRQDPGQGLRLIYYSQIVNDFQKGDIAEGYSVSREKKESFPLTVTSAQKNPTAFYLCASQDRNTEVFFGQGTRLTVV.

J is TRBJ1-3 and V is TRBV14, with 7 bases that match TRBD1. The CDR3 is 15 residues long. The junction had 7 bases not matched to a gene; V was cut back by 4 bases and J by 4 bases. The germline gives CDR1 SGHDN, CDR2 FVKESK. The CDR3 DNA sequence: TGTGCCAGCAGCCTCATGACAGGGAAAGGAAACACCATATATTTT. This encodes CASSLMTGKGNTIYF.

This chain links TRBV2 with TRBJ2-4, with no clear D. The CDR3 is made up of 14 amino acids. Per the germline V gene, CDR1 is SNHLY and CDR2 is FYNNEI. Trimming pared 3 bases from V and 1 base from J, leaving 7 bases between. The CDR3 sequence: CASSDFVAKNIQYF. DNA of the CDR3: TGTGCCAGCAGTGATTTCGTTGCCAAAAACATTCAGTACTTC.

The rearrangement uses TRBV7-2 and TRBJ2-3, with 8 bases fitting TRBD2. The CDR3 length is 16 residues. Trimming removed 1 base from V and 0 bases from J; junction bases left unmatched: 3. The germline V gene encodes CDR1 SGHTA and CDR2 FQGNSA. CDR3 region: CASSLVSSGSTDTQYF. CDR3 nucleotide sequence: TGTGCCAGCAGCTTAGTTTCTAGCGGGAGCACAGATACGCAGTATTTT. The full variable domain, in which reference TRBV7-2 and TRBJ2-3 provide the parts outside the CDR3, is GAGVSQSPSNKVTEKGKDVELRCDPISGHTALYWYRQSLGQGLEFLIYFQGNSAPDKSGLPSDRFSAERTGGSVSTLTIQRTQQEDSAVYLCASSLVSSGSTDTQYFGPGTRLTVL.

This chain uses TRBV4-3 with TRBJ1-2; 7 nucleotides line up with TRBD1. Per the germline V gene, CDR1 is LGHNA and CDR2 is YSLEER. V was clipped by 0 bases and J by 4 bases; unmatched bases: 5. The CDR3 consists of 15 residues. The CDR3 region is CASSQEEGGFYGYTF. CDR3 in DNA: TGCGCCAGCAGCCAAGAAGAAGGGGGCTTCTATGGCTACACCTTC.

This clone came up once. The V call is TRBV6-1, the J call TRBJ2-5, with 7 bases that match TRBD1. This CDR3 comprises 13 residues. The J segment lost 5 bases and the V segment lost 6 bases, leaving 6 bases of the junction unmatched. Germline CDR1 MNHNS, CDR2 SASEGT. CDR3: CASRPGQLETQYF. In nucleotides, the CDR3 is TGTGCCAGCAGACCGGGACAGTTGGAGACCCAGTACTTC.

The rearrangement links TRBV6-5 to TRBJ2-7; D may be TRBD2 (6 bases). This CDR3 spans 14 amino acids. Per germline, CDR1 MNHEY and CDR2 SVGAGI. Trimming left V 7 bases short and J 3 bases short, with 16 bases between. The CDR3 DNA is TGTGCCAGCACTACCTGGGAGGTCCACTACGAGCAGTACTTC. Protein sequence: CASTTWEVHYEQYF.

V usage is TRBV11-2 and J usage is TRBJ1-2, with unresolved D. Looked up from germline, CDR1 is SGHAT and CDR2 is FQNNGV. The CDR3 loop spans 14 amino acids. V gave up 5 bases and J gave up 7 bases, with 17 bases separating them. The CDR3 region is CASSPPGVIRGYTF. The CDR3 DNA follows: TGTGCCAGCAGCCCACCCGGAGTCATTCGTGGCTACACCTTC.

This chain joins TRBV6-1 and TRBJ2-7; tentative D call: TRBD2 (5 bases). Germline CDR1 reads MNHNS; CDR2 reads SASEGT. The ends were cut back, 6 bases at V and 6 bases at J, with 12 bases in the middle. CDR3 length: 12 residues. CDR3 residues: CASSRSGIEQYV. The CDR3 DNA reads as TGTGCCAGCAGCCGGTCGGGGATCGAGCAGTACGTC.

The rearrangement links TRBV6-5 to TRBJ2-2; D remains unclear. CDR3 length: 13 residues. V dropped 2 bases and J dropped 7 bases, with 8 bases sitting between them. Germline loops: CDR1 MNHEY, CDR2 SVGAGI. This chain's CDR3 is CASSYAESGELFF. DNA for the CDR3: TGTGCCAGCAGTTACGCTGAGAGCGGGGAGCTGTTTTTT.

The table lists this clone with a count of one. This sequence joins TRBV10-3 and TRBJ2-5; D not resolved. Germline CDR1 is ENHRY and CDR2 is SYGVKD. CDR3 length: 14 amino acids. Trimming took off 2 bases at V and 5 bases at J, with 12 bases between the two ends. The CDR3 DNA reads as TGTGCCATCAGTGAGGATGGGTCGAAGGAGACCCAGTACTTC. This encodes CAISEDGSKETQYF.

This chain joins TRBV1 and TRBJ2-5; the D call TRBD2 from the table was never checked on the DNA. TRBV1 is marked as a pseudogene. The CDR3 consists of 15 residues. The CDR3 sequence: CTSSQKRVCQETQYF. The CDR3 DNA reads TGCACCAGCAGCCAAAAGCGGGTTTGCCAAGAGACCCAGTACTTC.